Shown below are 10 T cell receptor beta chains from a single sample sequenced in a study of blood T cells in healthy people across ages. A second PCR, run for roughly 7 to 11 cycles, used a sample-barcoded 5' primer plus a J-beta primer mix. TCRdb reprocessed the 5' RACE reads via MiXCR and lists one record per CDR3 protein. Of about 1.5 million distinct CDR3 sequences in the sample, 40% to 45% are singletons; the top ten hold about 4%. The specimen sequenced was blood. All receptors derive from a woman under 30 in good health.

The gene calls are TRBV6-6 and TRBJ2-1, with D unclear. Trimming stripped 1 base from V and 5 bases from J, with 6 bases between. The CDR3 spans 13 residues. Germline V gene data show CDR1 as MNHNY and CDR2 as SVGAGI (reference sequence). The CDR3 region has the DNA TGTGCCAGCAGTTACTTGGGCCACAATGAGCAGTTCTTC. Translating it yields CASSYLGHNEQFF.

This clonotype has a handful of counts. The chain recombines TRBV20-1 with TRBJ2-1; 7 positions agree with TRBD2. CDR1 is DFQATT, CDR2 SNEGSKA, per germline (reference sequence). The V segment lost 8 bases and the J segment 6 bases; nucleotides outside the gene matches: 19. This CDR3 is built from 16 residues. CDR3 nucleotide sequence: TGCAGTTCACTAAGAGTTTGGACTAGTGCTTCCAATGAGCAGTTCTTC. This translates into CSSLRVWTSASNEQFF.

This clonotype was counted between two and nine times. The rearrangement uses TRBV7-9 and TRBJ1-4, with D unresolved. V lost 5 bases and J 8 bases, leaving 12 bases between the germline ends. The CDR3 covers 13 residues. The germline CDR1 and CDR2 sequences are SEHNR and FQNEAQ (reference sequence). The CDR3 DNA reads TGTGCCAGCAGCCCTACCGCATCAGAAAAACTGTTTTTT. It specifies CASSPTASEKLFF.

In this sample, this clonotype turned up many times. J is TRBJ2-1 and V is TRBV9, with D possibly called TRBD1 or TRBD2 (5 bases each). The CDR3 length is 15 residues. Germline V gene sequence: CDR1 SGDLS, CDR2 YYNGEE. Trimming took 4 bases from V and 1 from J, leaving 12 bases between them. CDR3 sequence: CASSSRDVSYNEQFF. The DNA of the CDR3 is TGTGCCAGCAGCTCCCGGGACGTATCCTACAATGAGCAGTTCTTC.

This clonotype is a singleton in its sample. The chain couples TRBV9 to TRBJ2-1; 9 nucleotides agree with TRBD2. Losses at the gene ends were 0 bases for V and 8 bases for J; bases not matched to a gene: 3. Germline-derived CDR1 and CDR2 are SGDLS and YYNGEE. There are 14 residues in the CDR3. The CDR3 spells CASSVGGLADEQFF. The DNA for the CDR3 is TGTGCCAGCAGCGTAGGGGGACTAGCTGATGAGCAGTTCTTC.

J is TRBJ1-2 and V is TRBV27; weak D call: TRBD1 (5 bases). The CDR3 extends over 14 amino acids. Trimming removed 5 bases at V and 2 bases at J, with 12 bases between. Germline V lookup: CDR1 MNHEY, CDR2 SMNVEV (reference sequence). For the CDR3, the DNA is TGTGCCAGCAGTGAGCAGGGACGGAACTATGGCTACACCTTC. Translation: CASSEQGRNYGYTF.

This clonotype was detected a few times. The chain combines TRBV27 with TRBJ2-1, with D possibly called TRBD1 or TRBD2 (5 bases each). The CDR3 is 15 amino acids. Trimming took 3 bases from V and 3 from J, leaving 12 bases between them. The germline CDR1 and CDR2 sequences are MNHEY and SMNVEV (reference sequence). CDR3 amino acids: CASSFGRAGYNEQFF. For the CDR3, the DNA is TGTGCCAGCAGTTTTGGCAGGGCGGGCTACAATGAGCAGTTCTTC.

The rearrangement links TRBV20-1 to TRBJ2-7; 7 bases match TRBD2. CDR3 length: 14 amino acids. V shed 1 base and J 7 bases; nucleotides not matched to a gene: 10. The germline V gene encodes CDR1 DFQATT and CDR2 SNEGSKA (reference sequence). The CDR3, as DNA: TGCAGTGCTAGAGGGGGGACTACCCACAATGAGCAGTACTTC. It is translated as CSARGGTTHNEQYF.

The sample holds a few counts of this clonotype. The chain uses TRBV7-9 and TRBJ2-7, with unresolved D. The CDR3 loop spans 13 amino acids. The germline CDR1 and CDR2 sequences are SEHNR and FQNEAQ (reference sequence). Trimming left V 1 base short and J 5 bases short, with 9 bases between. The CDR3 nucleotides read TGTGCCAGCAGCTTAGTTAGTCTCGACGAGCAGTACTTC. Encoded protein: CASSLVSLDEQYF.

This clonotype showed up many times. The rearrangement uses TRBV7-2 and TRBJ2-3; TRBD2 agrees at 11 bases. Germline CDR1 is SGHTA and CDR2 is FQGNSA. J was trimmed by 4 bases and V by 1 base; bases with no gene match: 1. CDR3 size: 15 residues. The CDR3 bases are TGTGCCAGCAGCTTAGTAGCGGGGGGGTCAGATACGCAGTATTTT. Translated: CASSLVAGGSDTQYF.